This TCR beta chain stems from a study of blood T cell repertoires in COVID-19. Germline loops: CDR1 SGHTA, CDR2 FQGNSA. This CDR3 comprises 15 residues. Trimming pared 1 base from V and 3 bases from J, leaving 13 bases between. Original handling: Quantification of nucleated cells was approximated via reference gene primer amplification. The table came from immunoSEQ multiplex PCR; TCRdb's copy has only in-frame clones and leaves some out. V, J and clone size are those of that table, while D and trimming were read from the DNA. The top ten clones hold roughly 7% of a sample with fewer than 250,000 clones, about 83% of them seen once.

What was sequenced was peripheral blood. The sequence was obtained from a woman aged 45-65 years with acute or convalescent COVID-19. V is TRBV7-2 and J is TRBJ2-7; D call uncertain. CDR3 nucleotides: TGTGCCAGCAGCTTAGAAACGACTGATCACTACGAGCAGTACTTC. The encoded protein is CASSLETTDHYEQYF. The whole variable domain, filled in from reference TRBV7-2 and TRBJ2-7, reads GAGVSQSPSNKVTEKGKDVELRCDPISGHTALYWYRQSLGQGLEFLIYFQGNSAPDKSGLPSDRFSAERTGGSVSTLTIQRTQQEDSAVYLCASSLETTDHYEQYFGPGTRLTVT.